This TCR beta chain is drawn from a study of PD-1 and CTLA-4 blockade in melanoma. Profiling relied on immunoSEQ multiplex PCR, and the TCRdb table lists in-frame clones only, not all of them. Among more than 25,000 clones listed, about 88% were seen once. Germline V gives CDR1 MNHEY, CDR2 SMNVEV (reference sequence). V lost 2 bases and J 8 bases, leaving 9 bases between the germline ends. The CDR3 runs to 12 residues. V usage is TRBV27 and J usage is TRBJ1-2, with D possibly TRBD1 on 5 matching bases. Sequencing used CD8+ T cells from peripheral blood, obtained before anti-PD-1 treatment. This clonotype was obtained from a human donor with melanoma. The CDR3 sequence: CASSLKGRGYTF. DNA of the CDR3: TGTGCCAGCAGTTTAAAGGGACGGGGCTACACCTTC.